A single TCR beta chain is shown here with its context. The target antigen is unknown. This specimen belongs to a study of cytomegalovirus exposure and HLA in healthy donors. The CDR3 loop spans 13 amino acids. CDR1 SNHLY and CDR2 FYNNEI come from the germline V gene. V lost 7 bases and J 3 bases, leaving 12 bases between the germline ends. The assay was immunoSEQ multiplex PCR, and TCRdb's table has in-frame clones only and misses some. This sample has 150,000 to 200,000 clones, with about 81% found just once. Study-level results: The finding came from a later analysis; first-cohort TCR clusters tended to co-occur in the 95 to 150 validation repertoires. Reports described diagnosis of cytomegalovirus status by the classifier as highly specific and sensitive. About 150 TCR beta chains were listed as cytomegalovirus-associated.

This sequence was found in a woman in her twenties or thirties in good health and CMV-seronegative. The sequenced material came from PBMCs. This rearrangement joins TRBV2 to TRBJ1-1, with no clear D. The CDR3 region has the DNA TGTGCCAGCAACCTGGAGAGGGACACTGAAGCTTTCTTT. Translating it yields CASNLERDTEAFF.